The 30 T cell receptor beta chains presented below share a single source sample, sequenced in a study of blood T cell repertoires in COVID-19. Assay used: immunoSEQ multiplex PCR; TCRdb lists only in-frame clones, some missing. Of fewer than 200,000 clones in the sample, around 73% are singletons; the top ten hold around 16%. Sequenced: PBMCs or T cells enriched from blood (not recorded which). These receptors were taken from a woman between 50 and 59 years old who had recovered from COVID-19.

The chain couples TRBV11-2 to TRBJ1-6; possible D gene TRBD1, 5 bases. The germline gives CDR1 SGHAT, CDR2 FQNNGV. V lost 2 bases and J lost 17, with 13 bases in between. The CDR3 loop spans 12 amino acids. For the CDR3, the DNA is TGTGCCAGCAGCTTACAGGACGGGGGAATCCACTTT. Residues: CASSLQDGGIHF.

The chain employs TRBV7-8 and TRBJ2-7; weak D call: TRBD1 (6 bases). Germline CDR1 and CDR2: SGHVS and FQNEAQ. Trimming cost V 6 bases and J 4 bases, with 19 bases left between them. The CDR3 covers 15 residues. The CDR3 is CASSVTVGGRYEQYF. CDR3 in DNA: TGTGCCAGCAGTGTAACTGTAGGGGGTAGATACGAGCAGTACTTC.

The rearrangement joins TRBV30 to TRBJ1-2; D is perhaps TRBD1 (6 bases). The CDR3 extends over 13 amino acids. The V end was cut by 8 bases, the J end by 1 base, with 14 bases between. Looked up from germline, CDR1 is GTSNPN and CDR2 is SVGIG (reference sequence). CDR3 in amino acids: CARQQGLNYGYTF. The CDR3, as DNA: TGTGCCAGACAGCAGGGGCTTAACTATGGCTACACCTTC.

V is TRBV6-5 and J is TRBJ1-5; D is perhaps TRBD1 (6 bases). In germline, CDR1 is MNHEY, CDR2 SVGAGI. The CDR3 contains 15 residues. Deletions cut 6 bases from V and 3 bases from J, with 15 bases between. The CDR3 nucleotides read TGTGCCAGCAGCACTAAAAACAGGGCCAATCAGCCCCAGCATTTT. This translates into CASSTKNRANQPQHF.

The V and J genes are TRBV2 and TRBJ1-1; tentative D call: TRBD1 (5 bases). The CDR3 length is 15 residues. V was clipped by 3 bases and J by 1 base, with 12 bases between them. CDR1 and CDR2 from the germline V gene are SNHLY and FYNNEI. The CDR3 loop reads CASSDPRAENTEAFF. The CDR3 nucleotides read TGTGCCAGCAGTGACCCCAGGGCCGAGAACACTGAAGCTTTCTTT.

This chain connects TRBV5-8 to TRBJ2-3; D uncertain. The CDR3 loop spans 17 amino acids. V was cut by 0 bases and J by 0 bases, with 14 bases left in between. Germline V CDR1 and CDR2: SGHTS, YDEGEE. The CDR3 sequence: CASSLGISWASTDTQYF. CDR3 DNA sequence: TGTGCCAGCAGCTTGGGGATATCCTGGGCTAGCACAGATACGCAGTATTTT.

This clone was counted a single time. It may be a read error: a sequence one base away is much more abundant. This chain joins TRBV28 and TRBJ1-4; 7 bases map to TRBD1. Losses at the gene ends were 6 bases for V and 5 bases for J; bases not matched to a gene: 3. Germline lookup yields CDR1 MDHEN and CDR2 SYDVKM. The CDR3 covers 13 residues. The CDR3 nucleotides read TGTGCCAGCAGACCGGGACAGAATGAAAAACTGTTTTTT. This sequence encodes CASRPGQNEKLFF.

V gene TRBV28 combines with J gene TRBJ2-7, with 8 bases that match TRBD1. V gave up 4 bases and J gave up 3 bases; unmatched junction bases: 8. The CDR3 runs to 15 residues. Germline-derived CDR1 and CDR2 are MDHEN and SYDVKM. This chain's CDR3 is CASSSHGTGGYEQYF. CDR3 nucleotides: TGTGCCAGCAGTTCCCACGGGACAGGAGGCTACGAGCAGTACTTC.

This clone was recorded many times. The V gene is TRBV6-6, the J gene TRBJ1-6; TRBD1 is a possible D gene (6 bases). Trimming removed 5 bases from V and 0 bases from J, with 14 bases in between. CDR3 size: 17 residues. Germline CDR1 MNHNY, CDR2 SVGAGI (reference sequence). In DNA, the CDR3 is TGTGCCAGCAGTCGCTCAGGGGAAAGCTCCTATAATTCACCCCTCCACTTT. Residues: CASSRSGESSYNSPLHF.

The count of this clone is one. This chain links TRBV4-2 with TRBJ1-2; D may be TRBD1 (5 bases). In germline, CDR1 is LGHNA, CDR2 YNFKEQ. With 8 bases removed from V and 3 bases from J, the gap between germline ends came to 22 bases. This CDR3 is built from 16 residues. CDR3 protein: CASRTAPLEGHYGYTF. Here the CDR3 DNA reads TGTGCCAGCCGAACCGCGCCTTTGGAGGGACACTATGGCTACACCTTC.

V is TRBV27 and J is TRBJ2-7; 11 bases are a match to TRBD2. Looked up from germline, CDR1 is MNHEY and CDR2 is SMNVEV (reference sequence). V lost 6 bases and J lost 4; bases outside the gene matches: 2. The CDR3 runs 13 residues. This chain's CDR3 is CASRLAGVYEQYF. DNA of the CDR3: TGTGCCAGCAGACTAGCGGGAGTGTACGAGCAGTACTTC.

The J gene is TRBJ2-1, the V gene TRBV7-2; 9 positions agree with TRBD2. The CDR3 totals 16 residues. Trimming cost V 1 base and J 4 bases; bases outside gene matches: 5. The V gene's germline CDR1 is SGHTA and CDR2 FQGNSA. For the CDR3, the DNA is TGTGCCAGCAGCTTAGTTCGACTAGCGGTATACAATGAGCAGTTCTTC. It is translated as CASSLVRLAVYNEQFF.

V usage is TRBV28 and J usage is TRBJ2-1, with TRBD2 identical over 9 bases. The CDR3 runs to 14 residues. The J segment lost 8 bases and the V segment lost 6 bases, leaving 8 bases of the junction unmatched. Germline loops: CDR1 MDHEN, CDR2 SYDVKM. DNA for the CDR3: TGTGCCAGCAGGGCGGGAGGGTTCGTCCATGAGCAGTTCTTC. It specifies CASRAGGFVHEQFF.

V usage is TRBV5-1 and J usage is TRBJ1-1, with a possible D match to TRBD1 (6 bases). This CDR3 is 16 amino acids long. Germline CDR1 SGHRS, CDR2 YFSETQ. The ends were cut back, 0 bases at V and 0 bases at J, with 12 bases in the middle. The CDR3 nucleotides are TGCGCCAGCAGCTTGGTCGGGACACTTTTGAACACTGAAGCTTTCTTT. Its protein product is CASSLVGTLLNTEAFF.

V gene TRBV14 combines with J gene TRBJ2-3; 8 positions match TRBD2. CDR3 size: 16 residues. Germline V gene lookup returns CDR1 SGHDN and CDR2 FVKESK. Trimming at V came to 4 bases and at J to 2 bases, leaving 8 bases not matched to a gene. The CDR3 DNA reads TGTGCCAGCAGCCTTGCGGGACTAGTGTACACAGATACGCAGTATTTT. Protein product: CASSLAGLVYTDTQYF. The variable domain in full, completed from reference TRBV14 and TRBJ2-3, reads EAGVTQFPSHSVIEKGQTVTLRCDPISGHDNLYWYRRVMGKEIKFLLHFVKESKQDESGMPNNRFLAERTGGTYSTLKVQPAELEDSGVYFCASSLAGLVYTDTQYFGPGTRLTVL.

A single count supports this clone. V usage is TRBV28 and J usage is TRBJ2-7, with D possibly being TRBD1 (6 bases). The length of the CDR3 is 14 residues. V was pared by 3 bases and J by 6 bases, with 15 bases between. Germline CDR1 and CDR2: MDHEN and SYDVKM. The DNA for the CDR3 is TGTGCCAGCAGTTTGGACAGTCCCGTGTCCGAGCAGTACTTC. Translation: CASSLDSPVSEQYF. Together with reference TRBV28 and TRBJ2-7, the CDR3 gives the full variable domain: DVKVTQSSRYLVKRTGEKVFLECVQDMDHENMFWYRQDPGLGLRLIYFSYDVKMKEKGDIPEGYSVSREKKERFSLILESASTNQTSMYLCASSLDSPVSEQYFGPGTRLTVT.

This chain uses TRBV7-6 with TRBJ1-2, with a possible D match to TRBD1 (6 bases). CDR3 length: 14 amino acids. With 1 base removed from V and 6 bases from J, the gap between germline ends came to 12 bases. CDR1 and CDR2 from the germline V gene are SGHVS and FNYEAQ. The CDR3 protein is CASSLDTGFNGYTF. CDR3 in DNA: TGTGCCAGCAGCTTAGATACAGGGTTTAATGGCTACACCTTC.

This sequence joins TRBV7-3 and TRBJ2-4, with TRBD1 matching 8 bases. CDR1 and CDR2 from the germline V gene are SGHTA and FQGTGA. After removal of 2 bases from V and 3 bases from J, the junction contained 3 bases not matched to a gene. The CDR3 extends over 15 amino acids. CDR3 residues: CASSLAGTGKNIQYF. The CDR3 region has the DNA TGTGCCAGCAGCTTAGCCGGGACAGGCAAAAACATTCAGTACTTC.

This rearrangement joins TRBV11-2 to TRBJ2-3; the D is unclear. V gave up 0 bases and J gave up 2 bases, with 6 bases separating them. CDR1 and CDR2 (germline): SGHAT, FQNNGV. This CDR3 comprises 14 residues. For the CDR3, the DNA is TGTGCCAGCAGCTTAGATCTGGCCACAGATACGCAGTATTTT. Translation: CASSLDLATDTQYF.

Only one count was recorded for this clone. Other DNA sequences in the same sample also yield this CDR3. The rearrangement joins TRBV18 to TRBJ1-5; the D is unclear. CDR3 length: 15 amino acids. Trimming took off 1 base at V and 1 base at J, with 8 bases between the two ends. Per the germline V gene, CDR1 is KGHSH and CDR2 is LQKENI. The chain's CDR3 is CASSPQGASNQPQHF. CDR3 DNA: TGTGCCAGCTCACCACAGGGAGCAAGCAATCAGCCCCAGCATTTT.

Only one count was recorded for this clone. The CDR3 region has the DNA TGTGCCAGCCGCCCTGGGACGGAGGGGACCAAGCAGTACTTC. Translating it yields CASRPGTEGTKQYF. V usage is TRBV6-2 or TRBV6-3 and J usage is TRBJ2-7; the D gene is possibly TRBD2 (6 bases). V shed 8 bases and J shed 8 bases, with 22 bases lying between them. CDR1 MNHEY and CDR2 SVGEGT come from the germline V gene. CDR3 length: 14 amino acids.

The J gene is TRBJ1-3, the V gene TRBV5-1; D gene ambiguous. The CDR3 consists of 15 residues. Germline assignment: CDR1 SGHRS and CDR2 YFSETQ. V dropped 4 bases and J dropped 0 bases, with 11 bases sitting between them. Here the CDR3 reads CASSPIGSSGNTIYF. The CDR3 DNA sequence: TGCGCCAGCAGCCCCATCGGGTCCTCTGGAAACACCATATATTTT.

Here the CDR3 DNA reads TGTGCCAGCAGCCCAACCGGGACAGGTTATCAGCCCCAGCATTTT. It encodes CASSPTGTGYQPQHF. The chain has TRBV11-2 and TRBJ1-5; TRBD1 agrees at 8 bases. This CDR3 is 15 amino acids long. The germline CDR1 and CDR2 sequences are SGHAT and FQNNGV. Trimming removed 5 bases from V and 5 bases from J; junction bases left unmatched: 8.

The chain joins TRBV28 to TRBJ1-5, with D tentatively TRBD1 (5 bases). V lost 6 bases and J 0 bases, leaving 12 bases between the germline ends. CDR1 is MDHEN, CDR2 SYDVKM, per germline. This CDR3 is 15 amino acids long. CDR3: CASRIGQNSNQPQHF. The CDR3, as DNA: TGTGCCAGCAGGATAGGACAAAATAGCAATCAGCCCCAGCATTTT.

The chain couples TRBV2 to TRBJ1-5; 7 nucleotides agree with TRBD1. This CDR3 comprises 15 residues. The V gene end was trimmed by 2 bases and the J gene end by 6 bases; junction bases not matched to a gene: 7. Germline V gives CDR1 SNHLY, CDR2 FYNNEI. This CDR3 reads CASSEIGTELQPQHF. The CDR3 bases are TGTGCCAGCAGTGAAATCGGGACAGAGCTTCAGCCCCAGCATTTT.

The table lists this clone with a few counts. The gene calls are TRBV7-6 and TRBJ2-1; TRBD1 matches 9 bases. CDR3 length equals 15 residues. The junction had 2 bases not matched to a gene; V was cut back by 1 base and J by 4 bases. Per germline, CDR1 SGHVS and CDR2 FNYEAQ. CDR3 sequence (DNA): TGTGCCAGCAGCTTAGGAGGGACAGGGTACAATGAGCAGTTCTTC. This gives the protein CASSLGGTGYNEQFF.

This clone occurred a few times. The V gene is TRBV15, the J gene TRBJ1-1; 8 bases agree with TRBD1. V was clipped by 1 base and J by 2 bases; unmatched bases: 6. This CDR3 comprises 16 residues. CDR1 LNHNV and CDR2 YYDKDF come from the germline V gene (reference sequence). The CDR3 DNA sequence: TGTGCCACCAGCAGAGGGGTGGACAGGGCAAACACTGAAGCTTTCTTT. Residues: CATSRGVDRANTEAFF.

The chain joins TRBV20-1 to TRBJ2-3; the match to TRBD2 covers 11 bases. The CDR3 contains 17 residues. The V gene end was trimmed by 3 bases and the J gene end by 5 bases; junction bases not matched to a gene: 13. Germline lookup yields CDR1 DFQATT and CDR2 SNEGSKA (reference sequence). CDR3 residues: CSASLELAGGDKDTQYF. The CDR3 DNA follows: TGCAGTGCTAGTTTAGAGCTAGCGGGAGGTGACAAAGATACGCAGTATTTT.

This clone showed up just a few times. The CDR3 loop reads CASQTASGNTIYF. The CDR3 region has the DNA TGTGCCAGTCAGACAGCCTCTGGAAACACCATATATTTT. The genes are TRBV6-5 and TRBJ1-3, with D possibly TRBD1 on 5 matching bases. Germline CDR1 reads MNHEY; CDR2 reads SVGAGI. Trimming took 9 bases from V and 0 from J, leaving 9 bases between them. This CDR3 contains 13 residues.

The chain's CDR3 is CASSLGLSTSGTDTQYF. The CDR3 coding sequence is TGCGCCAGCAGCTTGGGGTTGTCGACTAGCGGCACAGATACGCAGTATTTT. The chain links TRBV5-1 to TRBJ2-3, with 8 bases identical to TRBD2. The CDR3 runs 17 residues. V shed 0 bases, J shed 1 base, and the junction held 7 bases outside the gene matches. From germline, CDR1 is SGHRS and CDR2 YFSETQ.